What follows are 11 T cell receptor beta chains derived from one specimen sequenced in a study of control samples from healthy donors and cancer patients (dated by TCRdb to the early 2020s). Libraries came from the immunoSEQ multiplex PCR assay. Imported from immuneACCESS, the table was reduced by TCRdb to in-frame sequences with V and J called. These copies leave out some clones; in studies compared against another copy, an unresolved V gene accounts for under half, and the cause of the remainder is not known. The sample table lists just over 90,000 clones, about 85% of them with a count of one. About 1.3% of the sample comes from the top ten. Sequenced sample: blood. The receptors come from a woman aged 45-59 years in good health.

V usage is TRBV7-9 and J usage is TRBJ2-2; D tentatively reads TRBD1 or TRBD2 (5 bases each). The V end lost 5 bases, the J end lost 3 bases, and 16 bases lay between the germline ends. Germline values: CDR1 SEHNR, CDR2 FQNEAQ (reference sequence). CDR3 length: 16 residues. The CDR3 nucleotides read TGTGCCAGCAGCCCCCCAGGGAGAAGGGACACCGGGGAGCTGTTTTTT. As protein: CASSPPGRRDTGELFF.

For the CDR3, the DNA is TGTGCCAGCTCACCACCAGAGGGGATAGGAATGGCCCTCCACTTT. Translated, it gives CASSPPEGIGMALHF. The chain links TRBV18 to TRBJ1-6, with a weak D call TRBD1 (5 bases). The V and J ends lost 0 bases and 14 bases respectively, with 17 bases between them. CDR1 is KGHSH, CDR2 LQKENI, per germline. CDR3 size: 15 residues. Looking up the rest from reference TRBV18 and TRBJ1-6 gives the full variable domain: NAGVMQNPRHLVRRRGQEARLRCSPMKGHSHVYWYRQLPEEGLKFMVYLQKENIIDESGMPKERFSAEFPKEGPSILRIQQVVRGDSAAYFCASSPPEGIGMALHFGNGTRLTVT.

The chain has TRBV6-1 and TRBJ1-4, with 7 bases fitting TRBD1. V lost 3 bases and J lost 3; bases outside the gene matches: 4. Germline CDR1 is MNHNS and CDR2 is SASEGT. The CDR3 contains 15 residues. The CDR3 DNA sequence: TGTGCCAGCAGTGACAGGGGGATGGCTAATGAAAAACTGTTTTTT. This gives the protein CASSDRGMANEKLFF.

The chain carries TRBV6-1 and TRBJ2-7; no clear D gene. Germline assignment: CDR1 MNHNS and CDR2 SASEGT. V lost 2 bases and J lost 4, with 12 bases in between. This CDR3 has 14 amino acids. This CDR3 reads CASSELDFSYEQYF. In nucleotides, the CDR3 is TGTGCCAGCAGTGAACTAGATTTCTCGTACGAGCAGTACTTC.

The rearrangement joins TRBV7-9 to TRBJ1-2; no definite D call. V gave up 1 base and J gave up 0 bases, with 6 bases separating them. Per germline, CDR1 SEHNR and CDR2 FQNEAQ (reference sequence). The CDR3 extends over 14 amino acids. The CDR3, as DNA: TGTGCCAGCAGCTTAGACCAGGCTAACTATGGCTACACCTTC. Translated: CASSLDQANYGYTF.

The gene calls are TRBV11-3 and TRBJ2-7; 13 nucleotides agree with TRBD2. This CDR3 has 16 residues. Germline-derived CDR1 and CDR2 are SGHNT and YENEEA. After removal of 5 bases from V and 0 bases from J, the junction contained 4 bases not matched to a gene. CDR3 sequence (DNA): TGTGCCAGCAGCACCAGACTAGCGGGAGGCTCCTACGAGCAGTACTTC. Its translation is CASSTRLAGGSYEQYF.

The CDR3 DNA is TGTGCCAGCAGTAAGTCGACACCGGATGGCTACACCTTC. This translates into CASSKSTPDGYTF. V is TRBV12-3 or TRBV12-4 and J is TRBJ1-2; D not resolved. CDR3 length: 13 amino acids. Between the trimmed V and J ends, which lost 5 bases and 6 bases, there was a span of 13 bases.

The rearrangement joins TRBV5-5 to TRBJ2-7; D may match TRBD1 or TRBD2 (6 bases each). V was cut by 2 bases and J by 6 bases, with 15 bases left in between. Germline-derived CDR1 and CDR2 are SGHKS and YYEKEE (reference sequence). The CDR3 covers 14 residues. The CDR3 region has the DNA TGTGCCAGCAGCTTAACAGGGTGGGGGGTCGAGCAGTACTTC. Residues: CASSLTGWGVEQYF.

The V and J genes are TRBV7-9 and TRBJ1-1, with a possible D match to TRBD1 (6 bases). The germline V and J ends were trimmed by 2 bases and 0 bases, with 7 bases remaining between them. Germline-derived CDR1 and CDR2 are SEHNR and FQNEAQ (reference sequence). The CDR3 covers 14 residues. The CDR3 here is CASSLTGLNTEAFF. The CDR3 DNA sequence: TGTGCCAGCAGCTTAACAGGGTTGAACACTGAAGCTTTCTTT.

The V call is TRBV7-9, the J call TRBJ2-7; D not resolved. The V end lost 4 bases, the J end lost 1 base, and 8 bases lay between the germline ends. CDR3 length: 13 residues. The V gene's germline CDR1 is SEHNR and CDR2 FQNEAQ (reference sequence). The CDR3 region is CASSSVWSYEQYF. In DNA, the CDR3 is TGTGCCAGCAGCTCGGTGTGGTCCTACGAGCAGTACTTC.

A single count supports this clone. This chain joins TRBV10-1 and TRBJ2-6; D possibly corresponds to TRBD1 (6 bases). There are 14 residues in the CDR3. With 8 bases removed from V and 1 base from J, the gap between germline ends came to 9 bases. Per germline, CDR1 WNHNN and CDR2 SYGVQD (reference sequence). The CDR3 sequence: CASFTGSGANVLTF. The CDR3 nucleotides are TGCGCCAGCTTTACAGGGTCTGGGGCCAACGTCCTGACTTTC.